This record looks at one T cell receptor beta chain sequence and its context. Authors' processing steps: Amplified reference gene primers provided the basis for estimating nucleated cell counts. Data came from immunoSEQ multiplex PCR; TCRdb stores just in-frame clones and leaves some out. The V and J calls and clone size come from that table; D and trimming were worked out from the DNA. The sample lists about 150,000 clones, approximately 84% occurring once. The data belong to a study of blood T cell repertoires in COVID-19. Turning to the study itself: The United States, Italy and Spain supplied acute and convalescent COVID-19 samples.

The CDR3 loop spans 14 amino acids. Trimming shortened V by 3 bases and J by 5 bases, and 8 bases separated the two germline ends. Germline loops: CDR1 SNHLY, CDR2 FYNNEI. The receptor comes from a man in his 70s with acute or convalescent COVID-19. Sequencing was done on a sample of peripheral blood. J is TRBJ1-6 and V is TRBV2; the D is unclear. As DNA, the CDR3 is TGTGCCAGCAGTGAGAGGCGGGATAATTCACCCCTCCACTTT. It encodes CASSERRDNSPLHF. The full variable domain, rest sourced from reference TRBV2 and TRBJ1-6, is EPEVTQTPSHQVTQMGQEVILRCVPISNHLYFYWYRQILGQKVEFLVSFYNNEISEKSEIFDDQFSVERPDGSNFTLKIRSTKLEDSAMYFCASSERRDNSPLHFGNGTRLTVT.